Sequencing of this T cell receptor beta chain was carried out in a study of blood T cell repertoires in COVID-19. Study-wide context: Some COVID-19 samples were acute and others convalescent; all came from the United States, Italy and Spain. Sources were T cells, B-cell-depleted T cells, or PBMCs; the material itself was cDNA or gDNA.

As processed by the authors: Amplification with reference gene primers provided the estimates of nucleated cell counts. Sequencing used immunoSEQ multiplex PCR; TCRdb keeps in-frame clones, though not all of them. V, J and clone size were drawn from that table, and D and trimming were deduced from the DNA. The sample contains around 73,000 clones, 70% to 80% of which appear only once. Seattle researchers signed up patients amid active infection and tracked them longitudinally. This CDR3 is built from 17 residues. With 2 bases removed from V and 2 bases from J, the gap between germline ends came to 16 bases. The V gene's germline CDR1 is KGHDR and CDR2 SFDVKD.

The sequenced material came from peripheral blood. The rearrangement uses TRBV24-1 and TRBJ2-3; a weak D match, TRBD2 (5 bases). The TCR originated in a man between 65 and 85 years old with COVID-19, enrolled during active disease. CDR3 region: CATSDSGSRRTTDTQYF. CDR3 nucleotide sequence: TGTGCCACCAGTGATTCCGGGTCCCGGAGGACCACAGATACGCAGTATTTT.